Reported below is one T cell receptor beta chain. The CDR3 extends over 14 amino acids. The V gene's germline CDR1 is SGHRS and CDR2 YFSETQ. The V gene lost 0 bases and the J gene lost 2 bases, with 8 bases spanning the gap. Study processing details: Counts of nucleated cells, estimated from reference gene primer amplification, were obtained. This table comes from immunoSEQ multiplex PCR, and its TCRdb copy is limited to in-frame clones, with some not included. The D gene and trimming were derived from the DNA, and the V and J assignments and clone size from that table. This table has approximately 280,000 clones, approximately 88% appearing once. The data stem from a study of blood T cell repertoires in COVID-19. In the study overall: Specimens from acute and convalescent COVID-19 originated in the United States, Italy and Spain. Nucleic acid was either cDNA or gDNA, and it came from T cells, B-cell-depleted T cells, or PBMCs.

The clonotype was recovered from a human donor with COVID-19, enrolled during active disease. The donor label of this sample is uncertain. Sequenced sample: peripheral blood. This sequence joins TRBV5-1 and TRBJ1-2; D possibly corresponds to TRBD1 (6 bases). CDR3 DNA sequence: TGCGCCAGCAGCTTGGCGGACAGAAACTATGGCTACACCTTC. As protein: CASSLADRNYGYTF.